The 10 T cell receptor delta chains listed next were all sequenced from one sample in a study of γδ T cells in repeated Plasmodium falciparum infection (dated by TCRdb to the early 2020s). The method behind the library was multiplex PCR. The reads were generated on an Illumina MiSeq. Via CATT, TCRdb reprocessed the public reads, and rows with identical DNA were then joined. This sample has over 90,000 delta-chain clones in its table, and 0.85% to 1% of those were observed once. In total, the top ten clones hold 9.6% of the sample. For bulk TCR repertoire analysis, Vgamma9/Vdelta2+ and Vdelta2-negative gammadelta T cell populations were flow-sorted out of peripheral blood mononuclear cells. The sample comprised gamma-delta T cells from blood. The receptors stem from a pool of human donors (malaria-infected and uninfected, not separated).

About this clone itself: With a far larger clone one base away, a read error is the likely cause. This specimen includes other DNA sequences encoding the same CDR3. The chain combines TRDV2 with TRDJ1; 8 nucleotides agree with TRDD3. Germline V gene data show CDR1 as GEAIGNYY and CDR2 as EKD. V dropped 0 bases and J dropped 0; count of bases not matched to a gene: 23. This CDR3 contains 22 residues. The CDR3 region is CACDTITGGLIKLPNYTDKLIF. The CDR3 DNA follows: TGTGCCTGTGACACCATTACTGGGGGGTTGATAAAGCTACCGAATTACACCGATAAACTCATCTTT.

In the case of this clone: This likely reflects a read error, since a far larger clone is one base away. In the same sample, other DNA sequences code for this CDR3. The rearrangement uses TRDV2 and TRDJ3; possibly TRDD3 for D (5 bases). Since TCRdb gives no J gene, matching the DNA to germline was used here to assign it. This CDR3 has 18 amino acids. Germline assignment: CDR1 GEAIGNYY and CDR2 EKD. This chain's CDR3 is CACDTVDISSWDTRQMFF. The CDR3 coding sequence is TGCGCCTGTGACACCGTGGATATAAGCTCCTGGGACACCCGACAGATGTTTTTC.

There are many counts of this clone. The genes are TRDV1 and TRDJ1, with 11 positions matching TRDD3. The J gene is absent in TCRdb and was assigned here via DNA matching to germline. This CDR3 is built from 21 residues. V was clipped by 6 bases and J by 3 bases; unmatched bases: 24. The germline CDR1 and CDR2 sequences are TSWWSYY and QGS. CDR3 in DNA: TGTGCTCTTGGCCAATTGCCTCCGCCCGACTGGGGGATAGGGAATGCCGATAAACTCATCTTT. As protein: CALGQLPPPDWGIGNADKLIF.

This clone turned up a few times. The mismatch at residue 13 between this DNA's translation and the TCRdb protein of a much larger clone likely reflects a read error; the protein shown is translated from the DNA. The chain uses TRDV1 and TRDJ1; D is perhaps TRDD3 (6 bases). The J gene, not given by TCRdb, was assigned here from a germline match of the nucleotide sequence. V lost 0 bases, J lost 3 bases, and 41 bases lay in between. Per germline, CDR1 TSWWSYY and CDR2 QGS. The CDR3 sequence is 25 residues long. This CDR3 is CALGELRYTTLPPLSLGIEADKLIF. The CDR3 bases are TGTGCTCTTGGGGAACTTAGATACACCACACTACCCCCCTTATCGCTGGGGATCGAGGCCGATAAACTCATCTTT.

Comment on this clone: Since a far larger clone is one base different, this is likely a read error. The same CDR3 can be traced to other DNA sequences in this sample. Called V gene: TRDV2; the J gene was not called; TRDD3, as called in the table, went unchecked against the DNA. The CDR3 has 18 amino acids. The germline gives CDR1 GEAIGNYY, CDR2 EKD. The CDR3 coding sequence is TGTGCCTGTGACATTCTACTGGGGGATACGCCCTACACCGATAAACTCATCTTC. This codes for CACDILLGDTPYTDKLIF.

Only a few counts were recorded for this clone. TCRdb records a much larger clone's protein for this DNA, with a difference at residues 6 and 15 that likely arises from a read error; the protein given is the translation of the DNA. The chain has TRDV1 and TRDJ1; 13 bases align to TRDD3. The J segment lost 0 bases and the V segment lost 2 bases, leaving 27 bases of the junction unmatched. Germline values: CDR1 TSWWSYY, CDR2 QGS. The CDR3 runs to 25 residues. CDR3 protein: CALGEFPFTRTGGYVRRLYTDKLIF. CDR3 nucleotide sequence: TGTGCTCTTGGGGAATTTCCTTTCACAAGGACTGGGGGATACGTGCGCCGACTGTACACCGATAAACTCATCTTT.

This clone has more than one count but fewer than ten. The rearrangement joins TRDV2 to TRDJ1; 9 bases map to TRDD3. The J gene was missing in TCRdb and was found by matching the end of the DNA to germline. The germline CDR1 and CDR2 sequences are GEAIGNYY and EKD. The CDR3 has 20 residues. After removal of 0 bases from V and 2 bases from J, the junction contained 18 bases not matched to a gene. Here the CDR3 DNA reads TGTGCCTGTGACACCGGGGTCGCTGGGGATACGCGGGTTAGTACCGATAAACTCATCTTT. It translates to CACDTGVAGDTRVSTDKLIF.

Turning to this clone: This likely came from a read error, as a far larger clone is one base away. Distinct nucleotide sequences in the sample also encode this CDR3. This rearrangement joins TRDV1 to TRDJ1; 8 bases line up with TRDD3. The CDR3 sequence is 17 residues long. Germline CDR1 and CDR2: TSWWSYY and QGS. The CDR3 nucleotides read TGTGCTCTCGGGGAACCACCCCGGGATACGAGCTCCGATAAACTCATCTTT. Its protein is CALGEPPRDTSSDKLIF.

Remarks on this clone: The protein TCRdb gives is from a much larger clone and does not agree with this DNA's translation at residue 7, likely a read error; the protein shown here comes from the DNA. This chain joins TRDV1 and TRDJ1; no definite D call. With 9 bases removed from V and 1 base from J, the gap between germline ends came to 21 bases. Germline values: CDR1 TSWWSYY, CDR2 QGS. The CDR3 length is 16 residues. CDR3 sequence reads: CALEEARVGVTDKLIF. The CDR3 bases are TGTGCTCTGGAGGAAGCAAGGGTGGGAGTCACCGATAAACTCATCTTT.

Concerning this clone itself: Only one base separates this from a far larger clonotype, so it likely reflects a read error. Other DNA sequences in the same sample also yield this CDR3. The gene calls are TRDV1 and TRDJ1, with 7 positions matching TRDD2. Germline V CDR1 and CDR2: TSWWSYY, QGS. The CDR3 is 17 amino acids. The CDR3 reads CALGVSDHFLSNGKLIF. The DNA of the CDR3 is TGTGCCCTTGGGGTTTCCGATCACTTCCTATCTAACGGTAAACTCATCTTT.